This T cell receptor beta chain was retrieved from a study of blood T cell repertoires in COVID-19. Study background: Material from acute and convalescent COVID-19 was sourced from the United States, Italy and Spain. T cells, B-cell-depleted T cells, or PBMCs provided the cDNA or gDNA that served as material.

This clone has a handful of counts. The CDR3 spans 16 residues. The germline gives CDR1 WSHSY, CDR2 SAAADI. Trimming stripped 6 bases from V and 4 bases from J, with 20 bases between. Per the authors' pipeline: By means of reference gene primer amplification, nucleated cell counts were estimated. Assay: immunoSEQ multiplex PCR; the TCRdb copy retains only in-frame clones and omits some. That table supplies the V and J calls and clone size; D and trimming were determined from the DNA. The sample carries tens of thousands of clones, around 83% recorded once. The receptor was derived from a woman aged 80 or over with acute or convalescent COVID-19. The chain couples TRBV10-2 to TRBJ2-3, with TRBD1 as a possible D gene (6 bases). The sequenced material came from peripheral blood. Here the CDR3 reads CASRDQGMGAPDTQYF. CDR3 nucleotide sequence: TGCGCCAGCAGGGACCAGGGTATGGGGGCCCCAGATACGCAGTATTTT.